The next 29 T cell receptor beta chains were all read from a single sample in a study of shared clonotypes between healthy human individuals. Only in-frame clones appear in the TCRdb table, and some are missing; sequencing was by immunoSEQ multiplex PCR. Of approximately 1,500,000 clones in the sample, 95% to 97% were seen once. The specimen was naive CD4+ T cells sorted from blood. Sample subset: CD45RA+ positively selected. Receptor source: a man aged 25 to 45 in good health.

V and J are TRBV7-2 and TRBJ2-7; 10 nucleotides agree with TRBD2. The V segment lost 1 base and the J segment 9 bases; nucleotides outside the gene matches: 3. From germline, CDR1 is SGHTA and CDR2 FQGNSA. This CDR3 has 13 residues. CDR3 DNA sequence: TGTGCCAGCAGCTTAGTTACTAGCGGGACGCAGTACTTC. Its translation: CASSLVTSGTQYF.

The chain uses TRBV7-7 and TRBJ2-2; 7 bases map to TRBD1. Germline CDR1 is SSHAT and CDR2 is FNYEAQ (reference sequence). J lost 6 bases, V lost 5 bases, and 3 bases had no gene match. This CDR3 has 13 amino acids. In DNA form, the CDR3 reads TGTGCCAGCAGCCCTGACAGGGCCGGGGAGCTGTTTTTT. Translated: CASSPDRAGELFF.

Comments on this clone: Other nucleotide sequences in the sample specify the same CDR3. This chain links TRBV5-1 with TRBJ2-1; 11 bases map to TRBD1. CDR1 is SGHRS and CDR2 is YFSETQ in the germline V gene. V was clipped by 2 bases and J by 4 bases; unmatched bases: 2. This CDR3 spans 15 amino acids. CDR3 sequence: CASSLGQGAYNEQFF. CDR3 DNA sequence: TGCGCCAGCAGCTTAGGACAGGGGGCGTACAATGAGCAGTTCTTC. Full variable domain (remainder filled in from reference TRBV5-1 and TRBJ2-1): KAGVTQTPRYLIKTRGQQVTLSCSPISGHRSVSWYQQTPGQGLQFLFEYFSETQRNKGNFPGRFSGRQFSNSRSEMNVSTLELGDSALYLCASSLGQGAYNEQFFGPGTRLTVL.

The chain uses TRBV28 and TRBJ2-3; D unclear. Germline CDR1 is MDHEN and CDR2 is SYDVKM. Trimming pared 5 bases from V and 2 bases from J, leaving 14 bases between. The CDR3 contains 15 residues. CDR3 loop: CASSPLGSSTDTQYF. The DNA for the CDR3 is TGTGCCAGCAGTCCCCTCGGATCATCCACAGATACGCAGTATTTT.

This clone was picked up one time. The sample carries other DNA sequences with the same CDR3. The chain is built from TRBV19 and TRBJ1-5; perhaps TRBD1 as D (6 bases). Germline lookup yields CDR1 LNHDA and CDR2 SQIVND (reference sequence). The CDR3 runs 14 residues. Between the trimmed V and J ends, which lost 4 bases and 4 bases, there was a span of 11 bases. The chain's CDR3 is CASSKGQGNQPQHF. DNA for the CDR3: TGTGCCAGTAGTAAGGGTCAGGGGAATCAGCCCCAGCATTTT.

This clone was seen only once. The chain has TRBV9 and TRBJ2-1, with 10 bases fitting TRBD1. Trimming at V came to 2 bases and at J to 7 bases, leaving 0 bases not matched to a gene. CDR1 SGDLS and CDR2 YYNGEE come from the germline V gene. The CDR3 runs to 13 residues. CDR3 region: CASSVDRGNEQFF. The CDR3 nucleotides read TGTGCCAGCAGCGTGGACAGGGGGAATGAGCAGTTCTTC.

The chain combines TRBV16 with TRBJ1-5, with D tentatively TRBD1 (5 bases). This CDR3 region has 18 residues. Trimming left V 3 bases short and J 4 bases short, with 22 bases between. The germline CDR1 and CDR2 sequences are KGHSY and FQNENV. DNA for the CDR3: TGTGCCAGCAGCCAGCACGGTTCGGGGACGGAGGGTAATCAGCCCCAGCATTTT. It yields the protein CASSQHGSGTEGNQPQHF.

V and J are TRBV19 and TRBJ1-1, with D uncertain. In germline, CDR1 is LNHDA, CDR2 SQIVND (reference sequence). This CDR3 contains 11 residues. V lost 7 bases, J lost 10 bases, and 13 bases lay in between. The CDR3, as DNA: TGTGCCAGTACTTTCCCTTCCCCAGCTTTCTTT. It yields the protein CASTFPSPAFF.

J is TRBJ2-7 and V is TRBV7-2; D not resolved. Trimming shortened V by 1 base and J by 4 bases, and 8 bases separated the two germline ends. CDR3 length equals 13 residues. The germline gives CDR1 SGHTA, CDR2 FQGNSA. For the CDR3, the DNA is TGTGCCAGCAGCTTAGTTCTAACTTACGAGCAGTACTTC. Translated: CASSLVLTYEQYF.

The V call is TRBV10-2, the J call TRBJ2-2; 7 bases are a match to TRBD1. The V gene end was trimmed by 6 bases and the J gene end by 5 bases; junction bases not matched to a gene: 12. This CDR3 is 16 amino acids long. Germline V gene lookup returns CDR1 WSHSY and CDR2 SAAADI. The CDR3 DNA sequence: TGCGCCAGCAGAGGGCGTGACAGGGTGGGGACCGGGGAGCTGTTTTTT. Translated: CASRGRDRVGTGELFF.

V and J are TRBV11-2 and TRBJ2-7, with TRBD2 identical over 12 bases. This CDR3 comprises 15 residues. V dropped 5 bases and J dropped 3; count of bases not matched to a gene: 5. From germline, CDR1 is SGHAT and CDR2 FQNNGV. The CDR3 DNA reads TGTGCCAGCAGCCGACTAGCGGGAGAACACTACGAGCAGTACTTC. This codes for CASSRLAGEHYEQYF.

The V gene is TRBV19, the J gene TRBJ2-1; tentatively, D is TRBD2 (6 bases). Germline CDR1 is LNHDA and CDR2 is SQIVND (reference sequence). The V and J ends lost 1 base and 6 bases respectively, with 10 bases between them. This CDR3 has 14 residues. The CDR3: CASSIVMGGNEQFF. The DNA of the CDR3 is TGTGCCAGTAGTATAGTCATGGGGGGCAATGAGCAGTTCTTC.

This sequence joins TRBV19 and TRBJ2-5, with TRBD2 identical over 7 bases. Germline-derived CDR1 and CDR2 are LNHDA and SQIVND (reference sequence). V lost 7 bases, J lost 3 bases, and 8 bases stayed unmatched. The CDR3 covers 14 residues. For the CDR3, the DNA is TGTGCCAGTAAACGGCGGGGGTACGAAGAGACCCAGTACTTC. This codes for CASKRRGYEETQYF.

This CDR3 reads CASRGGGSYNEQFF. The CDR3 DNA reads TGCGCCAGCAGAGGGGGCGGGTCCTACAATGAGCAGTTCTTC. This chain joins TRBV5-1 and TRBJ2-1, with 7 positions matching TRBD1. Trimming cost V 5 bases and J 1 base; bases outside gene matches: 3. CDR3 size: 14 residues. CDR1 is SGHRS and CDR2 is YFSETQ in the germline V gene.

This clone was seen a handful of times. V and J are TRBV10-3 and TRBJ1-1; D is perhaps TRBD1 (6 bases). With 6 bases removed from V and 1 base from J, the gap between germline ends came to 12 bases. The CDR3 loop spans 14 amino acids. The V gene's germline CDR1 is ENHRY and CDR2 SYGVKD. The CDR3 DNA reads TGTGCCATCAGCAAACAGGGCCGGAACACTGAAGCTTTCTTT. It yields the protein CAISKQGRNTEAFF.

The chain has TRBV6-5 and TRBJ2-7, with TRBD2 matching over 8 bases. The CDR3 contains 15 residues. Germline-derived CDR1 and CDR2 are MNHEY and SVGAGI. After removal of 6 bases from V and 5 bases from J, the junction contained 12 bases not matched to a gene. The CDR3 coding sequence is TGTGCCAGCAGCCCGCCCGGGACTAGTACCCACGAGCAGTACTTC. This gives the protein CASSPPGTSTHEQYF.

In DNA, the CDR3 is TGTGCCAGCTCACCCGGACTAGCGGATGTCACCGGGGAGCTGTTTTTT. This gives the protein CASSPGLADVTGELFF. This rearrangement joins TRBV18 to TRBJ2-2; 10 bases are a match to TRBD2. V trimming: 3 bases; J trimming: 4 bases; junction bases outside the gene matches: 5. This CDR3 contains 16 residues. Germline V gives CDR1 KGHSH, CDR2 LQKENI.

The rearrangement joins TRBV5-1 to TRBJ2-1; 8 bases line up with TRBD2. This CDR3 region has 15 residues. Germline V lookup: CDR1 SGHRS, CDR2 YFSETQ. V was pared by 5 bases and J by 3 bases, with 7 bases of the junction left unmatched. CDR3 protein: CASRLLAENYNEQFF. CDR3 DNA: TGCGCCAGCAGACTACTAGCGGAGAACTACAATGAGCAGTTCTTC.

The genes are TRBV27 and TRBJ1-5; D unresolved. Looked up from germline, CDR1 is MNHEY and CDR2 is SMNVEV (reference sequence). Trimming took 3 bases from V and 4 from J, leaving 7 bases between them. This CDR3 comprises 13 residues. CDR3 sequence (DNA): TGTGCCAGCAGTTTGAGTACGAATCAGCCCCAGCATTTT. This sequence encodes CASSLSTNQPQHF.

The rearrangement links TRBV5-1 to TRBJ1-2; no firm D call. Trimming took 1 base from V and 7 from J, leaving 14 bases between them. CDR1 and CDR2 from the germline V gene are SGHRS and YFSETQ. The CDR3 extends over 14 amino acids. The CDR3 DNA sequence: TGCGCCAGCAGCTTGACCGTTACCTCCAGTGGCTACACCTTC. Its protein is CASSLTVTSSGYTF.

In nucleotides, the CDR3 is TGCGCCAGCAGTGAGAGCGGGATCCCCTACGAGCAGTACTTC. Its translation: CASSESGIPYEQYF. The V call is TRBV10-1, the J call TRBJ2-7, with 7 bases aligning to TRBD2. The CDR3 has 14 residues. V shed 2 bases, J shed 2 bases, and the junction held 3 bases outside the gene matches. From germline, CDR1 is WNHNN and CDR2 SYGVQD (reference sequence).

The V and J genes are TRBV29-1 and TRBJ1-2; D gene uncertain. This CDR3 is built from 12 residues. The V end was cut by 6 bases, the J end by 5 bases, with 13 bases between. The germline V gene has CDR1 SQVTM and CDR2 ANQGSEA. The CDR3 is CSVDGVRYGYTF. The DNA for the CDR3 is TGCAGCGTCGACGGGGTTCGGTATGGCTACACCTTC.

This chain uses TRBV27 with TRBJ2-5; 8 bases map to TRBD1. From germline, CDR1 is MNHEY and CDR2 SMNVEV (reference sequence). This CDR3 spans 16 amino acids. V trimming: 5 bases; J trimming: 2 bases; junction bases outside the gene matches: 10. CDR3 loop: CASSLRWTGKQETQYF. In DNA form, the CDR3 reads TGTGCCAGCAGTCTACGCTGGACAGGGAAGCAAGAGACCCAGTACTTC.

CDR3 amino acids: CASSEAGGGLRGYTF. The DNA for the CDR3 is TGTGCCAGCAGTGAAGCTGGGGGAGGGCTTCGGGGCTACACCTTC. The rearrangement uses TRBV2 and TRBJ1-2; tentative D call: TRBD1 (5 bases). The CDR3 has 15 residues. V was shortened by 0 bases and J by 8 bases, with 16 bases between the two germline ends. Germline CDR1 reads SNHLY; CDR2 reads FYNNEI. Drawing the rest from reference TRBV2 and TRBJ1-2, the complete variable domain is EPEVTQTPSHQVTQMGQEVILRCVPISNHLYFYWYRQILGQKVEFLVSFYNNEISEKSEIFDDQFSVERPDGSNFTLKIRSTKLEDSAMYFCASSEAGGGLRGYTFGSGTRLTVV.

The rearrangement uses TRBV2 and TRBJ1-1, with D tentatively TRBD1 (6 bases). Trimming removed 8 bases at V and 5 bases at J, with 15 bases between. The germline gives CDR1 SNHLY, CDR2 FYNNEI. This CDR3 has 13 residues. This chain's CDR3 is CASGYRARTEAFF. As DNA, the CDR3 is TGTGCCAGCGGGTACAGGGCAAGGACTGAAGCTTTCTTT.

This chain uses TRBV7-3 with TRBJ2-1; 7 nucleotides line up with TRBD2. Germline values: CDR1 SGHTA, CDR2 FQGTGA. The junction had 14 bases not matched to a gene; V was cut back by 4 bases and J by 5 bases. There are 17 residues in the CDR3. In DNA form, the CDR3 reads TGTGCCAGCAGCTCTAGTCTGGGGGGGACCCGTAACAATGAGCAGTTCTTC. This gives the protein CASSSSLGGTRNNEQFF.

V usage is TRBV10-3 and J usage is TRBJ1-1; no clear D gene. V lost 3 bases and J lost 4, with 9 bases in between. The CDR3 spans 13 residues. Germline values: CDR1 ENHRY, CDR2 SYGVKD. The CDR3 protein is CAISEGGPTEAFF. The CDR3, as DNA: TGTGCCATCAGTGAAGGAGGGCCCACTGAAGCTTTCTTT.

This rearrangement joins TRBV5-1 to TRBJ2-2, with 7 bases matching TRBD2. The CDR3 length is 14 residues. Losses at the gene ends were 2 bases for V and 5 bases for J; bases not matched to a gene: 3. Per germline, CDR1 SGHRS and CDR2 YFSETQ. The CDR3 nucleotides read TGCGCCAGCAGCTTACCGGGACTAACCGGGGAGCTGTTTTTT. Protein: CASSLPGLTGELFF. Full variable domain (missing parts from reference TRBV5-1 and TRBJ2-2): KAGVTQTPRYLIKTRGQQVTLSCSPISGHRSVSWYQQTPGQGLQFLFEYFSETQRNKGNFPGRFSGRQFSNSRSEMNVSTLELGDSALYLCASSLPGLTGELFFGEGSRLTVL.

CDR3 coding DNA: TGTGCCAGCAGCTTCGGACAGGCGATCGCCTACGAGCAGTACTTC. It codes for CASSFGQAIAYEQYF. J is TRBJ2-7 and V is TRBV6-6; 7 bases fit TRBD1. Germline V gene sequence: CDR1 MNHNY, CDR2 SVGAGI (reference sequence). CDR3 length: 15 amino acids. With 6 bases clipped from V and 2 bases from J, the junction kept 10 bases outside the gene matches.